This T cell receptor (beta chain) was profiled in a study of T cells in Graves' hyperthyroidism and ophthalmopathy. The sample holds a few counts of this clonotype. As yet, its antigen is unknown. Notes on the study in general: Most clonotypes that expanded in the thyroid above 0.001 also showed up in blood.

Amplification yielded TCR beta CDR3 regions, with RNA transcripts as the source. HTBI primers drove first-round RT-PCR of the TCR CDR3. TCRdb re-called the multiplex PCR reads through MiXCR, storing one row per CDR3 protein. Among more than 350,000 distinct CDR3 sequences listed, 15% were seen once. Each patient was aged 18 to 65 and had newly diagnosed hyperthyroidism of under 2 months' duration. This sample holds PBMCs from roughly 10 ml fresh peripheral blood. The CDR3 loop spans 11 amino acids. V lost 6 bases to trimming and J lost 5 bases, with 7 bases between them. The V gene's germline CDR1 is SQVTM and CDR2 ANQGSEA.

This TCR came from a woman in her 30s with Graves' hyperthyroidism. The chain is built from TRBV29-1 and TRBJ2-2; D is tentatively TRBD1 or TRBD2 (5 bases each). Input material: blood. This chain's CDR3 is CSVGRTGELFF. The CDR3 coding sequence is TGCAGCGTGGGACGGACCGGGGAGCTGTTTTTT.